This TCR beta chain stems from a study of T cell repertoires in cytomegalovirus infection. Study-level background: Well-studied HLA-B-restricted epitopes and recently identified HLA-C-restricted epitopes of CMV were both used in the study. Public TCR beta signatures provided an indication of both CMV infection and a matching HLA type. Study-level points and caveats: The study identified carriers of CMV plus the relevant HLA from cumulative public TCR beta family frequency.

Via MiXCR, TCRdb re-called the reads, giving one row per CDR3 protein. The table has about 920,000 distinct CDR3 sequences, around 32% seen once; the top ten hold around 15%. V lost 4 bases to trimming and J lost 9 bases, with 19 bases between them. CDR1 is DFQATT and CDR2 is SNEGSKA in the germline V gene (reference sequence). The CDR3 spans 13 residues. About this clonotype itself: Antigen specificity is unknown.

This TCR was recovered from a human donor in good health (CMV status not recorded). Some clones in this sample may be carry-over from other donors' samples. Sample: cultured CD8+ T cells from PBMCs, taken from culture after CMV antigen stimulation. This rearrangement joins TRBV20-1 to TRBJ2-7, with D possibly being TRBD2 (5 bases). As DNA, the CDR3 is TGCAGTGCTAAAGAAAGGACTTCACGGCCGCAGTACTTC. Translation: CSAKERTSRPQYF.